This T cell receptor (beta chain) was identified in a study of PD-L1 blockade in urothelial cancer. Time point given: peripheral blood 6 weeks after treatment start. A spike-in of synthetic TCR analog templates was added to each PCR. Clones were sequenced by immunoSEQ multiplex PCR, and TCRdb holds only the in-frame ones, with some missing. This table holds about 30,000 clones, nearly 90% found once. Sequenced here: PBMCs, sampled around atezolizumab (anti-PD-L1) treatment. This receptor was identified in an elderly man with urothelial cancer.

The CDR3 nucleotides read TGTGCCAGCAGTTTCGTCGGGGGAGGTGGCTACACCTTC. Its protein is CASSFVGGGGYTF. The V and J genes are TRBV28 and TRBJ1-2, with TRBD1 as a possible D gene (5 bases). Germline values: CDR1 MDHEN, CDR2 SYDVKM. CDR3 size: 13 residues. With 3 bases removed from V and 7 bases from J, the gap between germline ends came to 12 bases.